This T cell receptor beta chain is drawn from a study of identical twins. Study-wide results and limits: Memory repertoires showed no such pattern, whereas abundant cord blood beta clonotypes carried fewer insertions. Cross-sectional statistics underpinned the conclusions; the same donors were not followed.

A template switching step contributed a universal primer site, while unique molecular identifiers were present in the cDNA. TCRdb called the 5' RACE reads again in MiXCR, with one record for every CDR3 protein. This sample has about 220,000 distinct CDR3 sequences, with more than 6.5% found just once. This clonotype was observed a few times. Its specificity is unknown. CDR1 is MNHEY and CDR2 is SVGEGT in the germline V gene. V lost 8 bases to trimming and J lost 4 bases, with 7 bases between them. This CDR3 contains 11 residues. These data also formed part of another study, on yellow fever vaccine responses in identical twins.

This TCR was sampled from a woman between 18 and 29 years old in good health. Material for sequencing was memory (CD45RO+) T cells sorted from blood. J is TRBJ2-3 and V is TRBV6-2 or TRBV6-3; the D is unclear. CDR3 nucleotides: TGTGCCAGCGGACCGTCAGATACGCAGTATTTT. Protein sequence: CASGPSDTQYF.